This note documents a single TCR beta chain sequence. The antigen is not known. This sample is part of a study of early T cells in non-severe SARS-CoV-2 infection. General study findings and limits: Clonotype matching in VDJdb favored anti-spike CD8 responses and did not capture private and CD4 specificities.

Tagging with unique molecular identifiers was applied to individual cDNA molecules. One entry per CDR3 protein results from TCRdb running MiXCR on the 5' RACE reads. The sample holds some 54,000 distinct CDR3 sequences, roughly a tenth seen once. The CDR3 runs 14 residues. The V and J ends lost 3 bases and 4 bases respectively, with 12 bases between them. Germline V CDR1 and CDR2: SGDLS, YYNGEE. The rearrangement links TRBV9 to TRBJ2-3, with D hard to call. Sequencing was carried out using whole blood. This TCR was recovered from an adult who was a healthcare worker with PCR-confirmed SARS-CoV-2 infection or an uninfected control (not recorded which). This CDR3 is CASSARPRSDTQYF. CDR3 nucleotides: TGTGCCAGCAGCGCCCGACCCAGATCAGATACGCAGTATTTT. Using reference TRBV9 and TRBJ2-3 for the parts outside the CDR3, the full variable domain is DSGVTQTPKHLITATGQRVTLRCSPRSGDLSVYWYQQSLDQGLQFLIQYYNGEERAKGNILERFSAQQFPDLHSELNLSSLELGDSALYFCASSARPRSDTQYFGPGTRLTVL.